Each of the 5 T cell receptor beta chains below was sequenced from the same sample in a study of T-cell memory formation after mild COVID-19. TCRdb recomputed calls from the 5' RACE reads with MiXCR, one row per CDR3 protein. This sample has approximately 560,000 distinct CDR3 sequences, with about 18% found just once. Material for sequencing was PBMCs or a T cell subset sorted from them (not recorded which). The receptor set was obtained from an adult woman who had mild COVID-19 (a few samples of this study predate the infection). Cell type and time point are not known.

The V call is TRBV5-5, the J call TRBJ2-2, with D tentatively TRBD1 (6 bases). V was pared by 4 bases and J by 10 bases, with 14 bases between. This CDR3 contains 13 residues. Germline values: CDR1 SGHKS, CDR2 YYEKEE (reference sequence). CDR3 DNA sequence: TGTGCCAGCAGCGTGGACAGCCGGCCGGAGCTGTTTTTT. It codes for CASSVDSRPELFF. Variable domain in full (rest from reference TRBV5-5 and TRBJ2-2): DAGVTQSPTHLIKTRGQQVTLRCSPISGHKSVSWYQQVLGQGPQFIFQYYEKEERGRGNFPDRFSARQFPNYSSELNVNALLLGDSALYLCASSVDSRPELFFGEGSRLTVL.

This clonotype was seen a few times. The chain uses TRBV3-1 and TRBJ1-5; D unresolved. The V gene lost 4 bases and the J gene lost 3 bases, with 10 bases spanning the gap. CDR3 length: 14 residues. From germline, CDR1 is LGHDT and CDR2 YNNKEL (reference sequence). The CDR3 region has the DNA TGTGCCAGCAGCCCTGGTGGGAACAATCAGCCCCAGCATTTT. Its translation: CASSPGGNNQPQHF.

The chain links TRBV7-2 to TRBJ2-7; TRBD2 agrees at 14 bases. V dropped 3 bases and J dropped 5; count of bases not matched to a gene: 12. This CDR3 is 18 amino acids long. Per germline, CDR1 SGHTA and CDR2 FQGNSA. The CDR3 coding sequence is TGTGCCAGCAGCTTTGGGGCCGGGACTAGCGGGAGTTGGGACGAGCAGTACTTC. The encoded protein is CASSFGAGTSGSWDEQYF.

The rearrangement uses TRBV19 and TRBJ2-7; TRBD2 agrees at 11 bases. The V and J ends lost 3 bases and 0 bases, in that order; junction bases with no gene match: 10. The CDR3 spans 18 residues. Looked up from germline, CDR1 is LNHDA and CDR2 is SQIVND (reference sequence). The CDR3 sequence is CASSIEGTSGNSSYEQYF. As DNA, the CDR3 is TGTGCCAGTAGTATCGAGGGGACTAGCGGCAACAGCTCCTACGAGCAGTACTTC.

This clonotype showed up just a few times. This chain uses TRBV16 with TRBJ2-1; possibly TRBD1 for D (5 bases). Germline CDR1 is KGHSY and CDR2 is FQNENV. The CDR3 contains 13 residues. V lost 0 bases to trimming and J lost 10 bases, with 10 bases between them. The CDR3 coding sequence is TGTGCCAGCAGCCAATCGCAGGGATACGAGCAGTTCTTC. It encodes CASSQSQGYEQFF. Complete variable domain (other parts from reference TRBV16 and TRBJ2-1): GEEVAQTPKHLVRGEGQKAKLYCAPIKGHSYVFWYQQVLKNEFKFLISFQNENVFDETGMPKERFSAKCLPNSPCSLEIQATKLEDSAVYFCASSQSQGYEQFFGPGTRLTVL.